A selection of T cell receptor beta chains follows, all from one sample in a study of T cells expressing NK-cell markers. TCRdb re-called the 5' RACE reads; one entry per CDR3 protein, DNA not given. Recorded for this sample: 550,000 to 600,000 distinct CDR3 sequences. The source material was blood T cells: a sorted CD56 or NKG2C T cell subset, CD4+ or CD8+ T cells, or bulk PBMC T cells (not recorded which). The receptors stem from a man younger than 35 in good health. CDR3s include the opening cysteine and the closing phenylalanine or tryptophan. Each record gives: J gene, V gene, CDR3 protein.

TRBJ2-3 | TRBV6-5 | CASSYGGGQGGDTQYF
TRBJ1-1 | TRBV4-1 | CASSLVRQGDTEAFF
TRBJ1-1 | TRBV12-3/TRBV12-4 | CASSFGNGGAFF
TRBJ1-2 | TRBV6-5 | CASSYSSVANYGYTF
TRBJ2-2 | TRBV7-2 | CASSLGYRGPGELFF
TRBJ2-2 | TRBV11-3 | CASSLGGGTNTGELFF
TRBJ2-7 | TRBV6-2/TRBV6-3 | CASSYLGLGNEYEQYF
TRBJ2-3 | TRBV3-1 | CASSQVAGRSDTQYF
TRBJ2-2 | TRBV6-1 | CASSPGLLAATGELFF
TRBJ2-5 | TRBV6-1 | CASSPGLAGSWETQYF
TRBJ2-7 | TRBV11-2 | CASRVPGLASNEQYF
TRBJ2-3 | TRBV9 | CASSVHHSTSGRSLTDTQYF
TRBJ2-1 | TRBV25-1 | CASLGGHEQFF
TRBJ2-1 | TRBV20-1 | CSAPSSGTSEYNEQFF
TRBJ2-2 | TRBV21-1 | CASLLRLFTPPGELFF
TRBJ2-1 | TRBV20-1 | CSASSGSYNEQFF
TRBJ1-2 | TRBV7-8 | CASTVSGKNYGYTF
TRBJ2-1 | TRBV11-3 | CASSLDKGYEQFF
TRBJ1-1 | TRBV12-3/TRBV12-4 | CASSSLIGSAEAFF
TRBJ2-7 | TRBV4-3 | CASSQVAGGEGGGEQYF
TRBJ1-6 | TRBV4-3 | CASSQEAPRTGLNSPLHF
TRBJ2-7 | TRBV7-2 | CASSLPEQGGHTYEQYF
TRBJ2-7 | TRBV3-1 | CASSQDDRSEQYF
TRBJ2-2 | TRBV6-1 | CASRTSTGAGELFF
TRBJ2-5 | TRBV20-1 | CSAKIAAGTQYF